Below are 27 T cell receptor beta chains sequenced from a single sample in a study of T cell responses to AZD1222 COVID-19 vaccine. Data came from immunoSEQ multiplex PCR; TCRdb stores just in-frame clones and leaves some out. The sample includes 200,000 or so clones, approximately 94% seen only once; the top ten take roughly 9.2%. The material was peripheral blood, obtained on day 0 of AZD1222 vaccination. All receptors come from an adult in good health.

The DNA for the CDR3 is TGCGCCAGCAGCCAAGACGGGACCTCTGGAAACACCATATATTTT. Its protein is CASSQDGTSGNTIYF. V and J are TRBV4-3 and TRBJ1-3, with D perhaps matching TRBD1 (5 bases). The CDR3 has 15 amino acids. Trimming cost V 0 bases and J 0 bases, with 6 bases left between them. Germline CDR1 and CDR2: LGHNA and YSLEER.

This clone showed up just a few times. V and J are TRBV30 and TRBJ1-1, with TRBD1 matching over 7 bases. This CDR3 region has 16 residues. V shed 4 bases and J 3 bases; nucleotides not matched to a gene: 14. The germline CDR1 and CDR2 sequences are GTSNPN and SVGIG (reference sequence). This CDR3 reads CAWIRGRADGDTEAFF. CDR3 nucleotide sequence: TGTGCCTGGATAAGGGGGCGGGCCGATGGGGACACTGAAGCTTTCTTT. The whole variable domain, filled in from reference TRBV30 and TRBJ1-1, reads SQTIHQWPATLVQPVGSPLSLECTVEGTSNPNLYWYRQAAGRGLQLLFYSVGIGQISSEVPQNLSASRPQDRQFILSSKKLLLSDSGFYLCAWIRGRADGDTEAFFGQGTRLTVV.

The rearrangement links TRBV2 to TRBJ2-3; 15 nucleotides match TRBD2. Germline trimming cut 6 bases from V and 6 bases from J; bases unmatched to any gene: 4. Germline V CDR1 and CDR2: SNHLY, FYNNEI. This CDR3 is built from 15 residues. CDR3 sequence reads: CASRGLAGGPDTQYF. Here the CDR3 DNA reads TGTGCCAGCAGGGGACTAGCGGGAGGTCCCGATACGCAGTATTTT.

V and J are TRBV5-1 and TRBJ2-7; 7 bases agree with TRBD1. The CDR3 is 14 amino acids. The germline CDR1 and CDR2 sequences are SGHRS and YFSETQ. Unmatched junction bases numbered 5, after V lost 2 bases and J lost 3 bases. CDR3 DNA sequence: TGCGCCAGCAGCTTCCGGGACAGTGACTACGAGCAGTACTTC. Amino acids: CASSFRDSDYEQYF.

J is TRBJ1-5 and V is TRBV18; weak D call: TRBD1 (5 bases). V was pared by 3 bases and J by 2 bases, with 17 bases between. Germline V CDR1 and CDR2: KGHSH, LQKENI. The CDR3 totals 17 residues. CDR3 nucleotides: TGTGCCAGCTCACCTTTAAGATCGGGGGGTGGCAATCAGCCCCAGCATTTT. Amino acid sequence: CASSPLRSGGGNQPQHF. The complete variable domain, with remaining parts taken from reference TRBV18 and TRBJ1-5, reads NAGVMQNPRHLVRRRGQEARLRCSPMKGHSHVYWYRQLPEEGLKFMVYLQKENIIDESGMPKERFSAEFPKEGPSILRIQQVVRGDSAAYFCASSPLRSGGGNQPQHFGDGTRLSIL.

The J gene is TRBJ1-2, the V gene TRBV6-4, with 8 nucleotides matching TRBD1. CDR3 length equals 15 residues. J gave up 0 bases and V 2 bases, and 2 bases lay outside the gene matches. Germline V gene lookup returns CDR1 MRHNA and CDR2 SNTAGT. CDR3 in amino acids: CASSDRDRPNYGYTF. CDR3 DNA sequence: TGTGCCAGCAGTGACCGGGACAGGCCTAACTATGGCTACACCTTC.

The chain employs TRBV21-1 and TRBJ2-3; the table assigns TRBD2, which was not confirmed against the DNA. TRBV21-1 corresponds to a pseudogene. The CDR3 is 18 amino acids. As DNA, the CDR3 is TGTGCCAGCATGCCCGGGAATGGCGGGAGCTTGAACACAGATACGCAGTATTTT. Translating gives CASMPGNGGSLNTDTQYF.

The chain links TRBV5-1 to TRBJ2-3, with a weak D call TRBD1 (6 bases). This CDR3 is built from 13 residues. Trimming cost V 4 bases and J 6 bases, with 12 bases left between them. CDR1 is SGHRS, CDR2 YFSETQ, per germline. The DNA for the CDR3 is TGCGCCAGCAGCCGAAAACAGGGCGATACGCAGTATTTT. Amino acid sequence: CASSRKQGDTQYF.

The CDR3 bases are TGTGCCAGCAGCTCCCGACAGGGGTCTGGAAACACCATATATTTT. This encodes CASSSRQGSGNTIYF. The genes are TRBV3-1 (or the pseudogene TRBV3-2) and TRBJ1-3; 8 bases align to TRBD1. Germline loops: CDR1 LGHDT, CDR2 YNNKEL (reference sequence). The ends lost 5 bases at V and 1 base at J; junction bases unmatched: 4. This CDR3 spans 15 amino acids.

The gene calls are TRBV6-5 and TRBJ1-2; the D gene is possibly TRBD1 (5 bases). This CDR3 region has 15 residues. V was trimmed by 0 bases and J by 8 bases, leaving 16 bases between them. Looked up from germline, CDR1 is MNHEY and CDR2 is SVGAGI. DNA for the CDR3: TGTGCCAGCAGTTACTCACGGACCAATCAGGGCGGCTACACCTTC. Translation gives CASSYSRTNQGGYTF.

The chain employs TRBV10-3 and TRBJ1-6; no firm D call. The germline V gene has CDR1 ENHRY and CDR2 SYGVKD. V was shortened by 8 bases and J by 5 bases, with 10 bases between the two germline ends. The CDR3 runs 13 residues. Here the CDR3 DNA reads TGTGCCATCCGGCAGACTGATAATTCACCCCTCCACTTT. It specifies CAIRQTDNSPLHF.

The chain couples TRBV4-3 to TRBJ2-1, with TRBD1 as a possible D gene (6 bases). Between the trimmed V and J ends, which lost 0 bases and 6 bases, there was a span of 15 bases. CDR3 size: 16 residues. From germline, CDR1 is LGHNA and CDR2 YSLEER. The CDR3 DNA reads TGCGCCAGCAGCCAAGATTTGACGAGGGGGATCAATGAGCAGTTCTTC. It is translated as CASSQDLTRGINEQFF.

This clone was seen just once. The genes are TRBV5-4 and TRBJ1-4; D might be TRBD1 (5 bases). The CDR3 consists of 13 residues. Per the germline V gene, CDR1 is SGHNT and CDR2 is YYREEE (reference sequence). Trimming took off 5 bases at V and 6 bases at J, with 11 bases between the two ends. The CDR3 nucleotides read TGTGCCAGCAGGTCGTGGGGGGATGAAAAACTGTTTTTT. This gives the protein CASRSWGDEKLFF.

The rearrangement links TRBV6-5 to TRBJ1-4; D perhaps matches TRBD1 (5 bases). The V and J ends lost 8 bases and 8 bases respectively, with 15 bases between them. CDR3 size: 13 residues. Germline V CDR1 and CDR2: MNHEY, SVGAGI. Here the CDR3 reads CASHGGTWEKLFF. The CDR3 DNA reads TGTGCCAGCCATGGGGGGACGTGGGAAAAACTGTTTTTT.

The rearrangement links TRBV2 to TRBJ1-5; no firm D call. Germline CDR1 and CDR2: SNHLY and FYNNEI. This CDR3 is 14 amino acids long. V dropped 3 bases and J dropped 4 bases, with 10 bases sitting between them. As DNA, the CDR3 is TGTGCCAGCAGTGAGGGGTTAGAGAATCAGCCCCAGCATTTT. It codes for CASSEGLENQPQHF.

Here the CDR3 DNA reads TGTGCCAGCAGCCTCAGACAGGGGGCAGGCAATGAGCAGTTCTTC. Its translation is CASSLRQGAGNEQFF. The gene calls are TRBV7-2 and TRBJ2-1, with TRBD1 matching over 10 bases. This CDR3 contains 15 residues. Germline V lookup: CDR1 SGHTA, CDR2 FQGNSA. V gave up 5 bases and J gave up 6 bases; unmatched junction bases: 7.

V usage is TRBV5-1 and J usage is TRBJ1-2; D is unresolved. This CDR3 contains 14 residues. The germline V gene encodes CDR1 SGHRS and CDR2 YFSETQ. V shed 0 bases and J shed 2 bases, with 8 bases lying between them. The CDR3 DNA reads TGCGCCAGCAGCTTGGAGACGGGGAACTATGGCTACACCTTC. This encodes CASSLETGNYGYTF.

V is TRBV29-1 and J is TRBJ1-2; D not certain. With 2 bases removed from V and 4 bases from J, the gap between germline ends came to 5 bases. This CDR3 has 11 residues. Germline assignment: CDR1 SQVTM and CDR2 ANQGSEA. CDR3 bases: TGCAGCGTTGAACTCGCCTATGGCTACACCTTC. Its protein product is CSVELAYGYTF.

The chain links TRBV27 to TRBJ1-1, with a tentative D call TRBD1 (5 bases). CDR1 and CDR2 from the germline V gene are MNHEY and SMNVEV (reference sequence). The CDR3 runs to 12 residues. Trimming removed 8 bases from V and 8 bases from J, with 15 bases in between. CDR3 in amino acids: CASLAGSREAFF. The DNA for the CDR3 is TGTGCCAGCTTAGCAGGGTCTCGGGAAGCTTTCTTT.

J is TRBJ1-5 and V is TRBV4-2; D not resolved. The V end was cut by 1 base, the J end by 4 bases, with 8 bases between. In germline, CDR1 is LGHNA, CDR2 YNFKEQ. This CDR3 is 14 amino acids long. The CDR3 loop reads CASSQVSINQPQHF. The CDR3, as DNA: TGTGCCAGCAGCCAAGTTTCGATAAATCAGCCCCAGCATTTT.

The V call is TRBV6-1, the J call TRBJ1-1; D gene unclear. CDR3 length: 11 residues. Germline V gene data show CDR1 as MNHNS and CDR2 as SASEGT. Trimming removed 8 bases at V and 1 base at J, with 5 bases between. CDR3: CASSENTEAFF. CDR3 sequence (DNA): TGTGCCAGCTCGGAGAACACTGAAGCTTTCTTT.

The V call is TRBV7-9, the J call TRBJ2-7; TRBD1 matches at 10 bases. V lost 5 bases and J lost 11; bases outside the gene matches: 6. The CDR3 is 12 amino acids. In germline, CDR1 is SEHNR, CDR2 FQNEAQ (reference sequence). The CDR3 DNA reads as TGTGCCAGCAGCCACGGGACAGGGGAAGAGTACTTC. Encoded protein: CASSHGTGEEYF.

The chain uses TRBV7-3 and TRBJ2-7, with D unclear. CDR1 and CDR2 (germline): SGHTA, FQGTGA. The CDR3 contains 14 residues. V lost 3 bases and J lost 2, with 11 bases in between. The CDR3 is CASSFGLHTYEQYF. For the CDR3, the DNA is TGTGCCAGCAGCTTTGGGCTGCACACCTACGAGCAGTACTTC.

The rearrangement links TRBV30 to TRBJ1-5; 8 bases align to TRBD1. The germline V gene encodes CDR1 GTSNPN and CDR2 SVGIG (reference sequence). The CDR3 covers 15 residues. J was trimmed by 6 bases and V by 3 bases; bases with no gene match: 10. In DNA form, the CDR3 reads TGTGCCTGGAGCTCCCCGGGACAGGCTTTTCAGCCCCAGCATTTT. Its protein product is CAWSSPGQAFQPQHF.

V usage is TRBV30 and J usage is TRBJ1-6; D uncertain. Germline V gene lookup returns CDR1 GTSNPN and CDR2 SVGIG (reference sequence). The V end lost 1 base, the J end lost 7 bases, and 11 bases lay between the germline ends. The CDR3 consists of 14 residues. CDR3 bases: TGTGCCTGGAGTGGGGAGGCGAGGAATTCACCCCTCCACTTT. It translates to CAWSGEARNSPLHF.

The rearrangement joins TRBV20-1 to TRBJ2-3; D is uncertain. Germline assignment: CDR1 DFQATT and CDR2 SNEGSKA (reference sequence). The length of the CDR3 is 13 residues. The V gene lost 3 bases and the J gene lost 4 bases, with 11 bases spanning the gap. CDR3 protein: CSASRSPSDTQYF. In nucleotides, the CDR3 is TGCAGTGCTAGTAGAAGCCCCTCAGATACGCAGTATTTT.

CDR3 protein: CASSPKEGASYGYTF. The DNA for the CDR3 is TGTGCCAGCAGCCCCAAGGAGGGGGCCAGCTATGGCTACACCTTC. This rearrangement joins TRBV3-1 (or the pseudogene TRBV3-2) to TRBJ1-2; 7 bases agree with TRBD1. The trim removed 4 bases at V and 4 bases at J, leaving 9 bases unmatched. CDR1 is LGHDT and CDR2 is YNNKEL in the germline V gene (reference sequence). The CDR3 spans 15 residues.